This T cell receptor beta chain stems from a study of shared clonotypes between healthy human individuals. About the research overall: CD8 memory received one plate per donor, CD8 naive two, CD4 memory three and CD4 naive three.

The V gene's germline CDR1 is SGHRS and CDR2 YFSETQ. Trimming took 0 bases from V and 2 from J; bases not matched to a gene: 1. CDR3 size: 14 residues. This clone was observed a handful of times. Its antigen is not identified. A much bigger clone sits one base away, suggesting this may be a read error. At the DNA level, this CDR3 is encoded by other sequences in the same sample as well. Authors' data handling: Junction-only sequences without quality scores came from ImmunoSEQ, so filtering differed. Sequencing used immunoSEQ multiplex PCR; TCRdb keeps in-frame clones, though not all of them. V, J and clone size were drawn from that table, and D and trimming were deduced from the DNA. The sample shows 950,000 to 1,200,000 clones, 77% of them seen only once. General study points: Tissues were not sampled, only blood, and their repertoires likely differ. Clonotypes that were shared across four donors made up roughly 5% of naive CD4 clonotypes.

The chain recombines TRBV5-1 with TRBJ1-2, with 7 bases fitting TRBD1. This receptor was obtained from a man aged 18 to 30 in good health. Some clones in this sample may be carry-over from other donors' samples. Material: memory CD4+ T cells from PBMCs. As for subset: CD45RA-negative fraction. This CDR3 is CASSLGDRNYGYTF. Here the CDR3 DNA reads TGCGCCAGCAGCTTGGGGGACAGAAACTATGGCTACACCTTC.